The source of this T cell receptor beta chain is a study of blood T cell repertoires in COVID-19 (dated by TCRdb to the early 2020s). With regard to the full study: Samples from collaborators originated in the United States, Italy and Spain and spanned both the acute and convalescent phases of COVID-19. The sample metadata nearly always contained a de-identified subject ID, COVID-19 status, age in years and sex. A freely available public database, intended as a resource for researchers studying the immune response to SARS-CoV-2, is where the repertoires were released. The samples were drawn from the first 160 participants of the ongoing ImmuneRACE study and from 1,254 subjects provided by 6 global collaborators. The prospective study material was composed of cDNA or gDNA derived from T cells, B-cell-depleted T cells, or PBMCs. Deeply sampled blood TCRbeta repertoires from subjects exposed to, actively infected with, or recovered from COVID-19 were included in the dataset. Where available, HLA class I and class II types were taken from metadata supplied by the sample provider and were not determined by assay-based typing. On the study overall, not on this receptor specifically: The quantity of clinical and demographic metadata differed by source and by participant and was supplied without curation.

Regarding this clone: The specificity of this receptor is unknown. Qualities for individual bases were not recorded, and no much larger clone is one base off.

Trimming takes 3 bases off V and 0 bases off J; junction bases not matched to a gene: 14. Including cysteine and phenylalanine, the CDR3 has 19 amino acids. Only the CDR3 DNA is retained, 57 bases long and in frame from the first base. In the germline V gene (reference sequence), CDR1 corresponds to GTSNPN and CDR2 to SVGIG. TCRbeta CDR3 regions were amplified from genomic DNA using the immunoSEQ Assay, a bias-controlled multiplex PCR. From the authors' description of their analysis: The number of nucleated cells in each sample was estimated by amplification of reference gene primers within the assay. To quantify the absolute abundance of each unique TCRbeta CDR3 rearrangement, sequence reads were collapsed and filtered. For each sample, productive Simpson clonality was calculated by taking the square root of Simpson's diversity index across productive rearrangements. This immuneACCESS table, as held by TCRdb, lists in-frame sequences with V and J called but not all clones. Of the missing ones, under half trace to an unresolved V gene in checked studies; the others have no known cause. The DNA was the basis for D and trimming; V, J and clone size are from that table. Across this sample there are under 250,000 clones, with roughly 85% seen only once. The ten largest account for roughly 3.3% of the sample.

Collaborating institutions collected whole blood in K2EDTA tubes following their own protocols. For TCRbeta analysis, collaborator samples were shipped as frozen whole blood, as isolated PBMCs, or as DNA extracted from either sample type. The source is a woman aged 18-29 years with acute or convalescent COVID-19. The sequence is built from TRBV30 and TRBJ2-3, and TRBD2 matches 11 of the central bases. The sample taken for sequencing was peripheral blood. The bases are TGTGCCTGGAGGAGAGACAGCCGGACTAGCGGGCCTAGCACAGATACGCAGTATTTT. Its amino acids are CAWRRDSRTSGPSTDTQYF.